This TCR beta chain is drawn from a study of STAT5B mutations in CD4+ large granular lymphocyte leukemia. Whole-study results and caveats: Top patient clones used TRBV06 genes more often: 8/27 versus 2/35 in controls.

A note on this clone: The antigen remains unidentified.

Sequencing was at survey level. Authors' data handling: The detection floor for productive clonotype frequency was 2.59 x 10-5. Only in-frame clones appear in the TCRdb table, and some are missing; sequencing was by immunoSEQ multiplex PCR. V and J calls and clone size are as listed in that table; D and trimming were resolved from the DNA. The data contain about 3,700 clones, 65% to 90% of them singletons. Control samples were healthy donors' buffy coats. The CDR3 totals 15 residues. Germline V CDR1 and CDR2: LNHDA, SQIVND (reference sequence). Trimming took off 7 bases at V and 0 bases at J, with 13 bases between the two ends.

The chain combines TRBV19 with TRBJ2-1; the D gene is possibly TRBD2 (5 bases). This clonotype originated in a human donor in good health. Material for sequencing was CD4+ T cells from blood buffy coats. As DNA, the CDR3 is TGTGCCAGTACCAAAAGTGGGAGCTCCTACAATGAGCAGTTCTTC. Translation gives CASTKSGSSYNEQFF.